The clone carrying this T cell receptor beta chain was counted many times. Antigen: not known. The data belong to a study of human T cells and chemical hapten exposure. Turning to the study itself: All through the roughly 25-week study, the scalp of each patient received diphenylcyclopropenone doses weekly. General observations from the study: Because they had alopecia, donors may respond immunologically unlike healthy people. Following DPC sensitization, TCRs present above 1 in 1000 frequency showed no change.

V lost 2 bases, J lost 3 bases, and 6 bases stayed unmatched. Per germline, CDR1 MNHEY and CDR2 SVGAGI. The CDR3 has 16 amino acids. A single record per CDR3 protein comes from TCRdb applying MiXCR to the RACE reads. The table lists some 330,000 distinct CDR3 sequences, over 5% of them singletons. Time point of the sample: pre-sensitization, week 0. The sample's treatment: therapeutic diphenylcyclopropenone sensitization with weekly scalp DPC. The V gene is TRBV6-5, the J gene TRBJ2-7, with 11 positions matching TRBD2. Material: whole blood, obtained in connection with sensitization to the hapten diphenylcyclopropenone (DPC). The receptor was derived from a woman aged 18-35 years with alopecia areata. Some clones in this sample may be carry-over from other donors' samples. DNA of the CDR3: TGTGCCAGCAGTTACCTCCCTAGCGGGGGGAGCTACGAGCAGTACTTC. Translated, it gives CASSYLPSGGSYEQYF.